This T cell receptor beta chain was profiled in a study of T cell repertoires in cytomegalovirus infection. Findings of the study overall: HLA-C-restricted CMV-specific TCR beta clonotypes prevailed in the ex vivo response.

TCRdb processed the reads anew with MiXCR; each CDR3 protein has one entry. The data show about 260,000 distinct CDR3 sequences, approximately 13% seen once. V dropped 3 bases and J dropped 0; count of bases not matched to a gene: 2. This CDR3 spans 14 amino acids. Germline V gene lookup returns CDR1 SGDLS and CDR2 YYNGEE. Remarks on this clonotype: Its antigen is unidentified.

J is TRBJ1-2 and V is TRBV9; 7 bases line up with TRBD1. The sample comprised PBMCs. This sequence was found in a human donor in good health (CMV status not recorded). Some clones in this sample may be carry-over from other donors' samples. The CDR3 region has the DNA TGTGCCAGCAGCGAGACAGGGACTAACTATGGCTACACCTTC. It codes for CASSETGTNYGYTF.